The TCR beta chain under discussion was sequenced for a study of CD8+CD57+ T cells in acquired aplastic anemia. Study information: DNA recovered from sorted CD4+ and CD8+ cells had a mean of approximately 3 ug.

CDR3 and TCR beta VDJ profiling relied on genomic DNA as the template. TCRdb re-called the reads through MiXCR, storing one row per CDR3 protein. The sample holds more than 150,000 distinct CDR3 sequences, roughly half seen once. Findings of the study overall: Common to patients and controls were twenty-nine CD8+ CDR3 sequences.

For this clonotype: Its antigen remains unknown.

The CDR3 runs to 13 residues. Germline V lookup: CDR1 SGHNT, CDR2 YYREEE (reference sequence). V lost 1 base to trimming and J lost 4 bases, with 8 bases between them. All sequencing subjects had displayed CD8+CD57+ cell expansion on flow cytometry. The gene calls are TRBV5-4 and TRBJ2-5; D unclear. This clonotype originated in a human donor with aplastic anemia. The sequenced sample was sorted CD4+, CD8+, or CD8+CD57+ T cells (not recorded which) from PBMCs. The CDR3 DNA reads TGTGCCAGCAGCTTGACACAGCCAGAGACCCAGTACTTC. As protein: CASSLTQPETQYF.